This T cell receptor (beta chain) comes out of a study of blood T cell repertoires in COVID-19. This CDR3 spans 16 amino acids. The trim removed 0 bases at V and 1 base at J, leaving 5 bases unmatched. CDR1 SGHNT and CDR2 YYREEE come from the germline V gene (reference sequence). The protocol was immunoSEQ multiplex PCR, while the TCRdb copy is restricted to in-frame clones and leaves out a portion. This table holds some 180,000 clones, 75% to 90% found once. This clone was detected once. The chain is built from TRBV5-4 and TRBJ1-1, with 8 bases lining up with TRBD1. The sample taken for sequencing was peripheral blood. This clonotype originated in a woman in her fifties or sixties with acute or convalescent COVID-19. Written as DNA, the CDR3 is TGTGCCAGCAGCTTGGGGACAGGGCAAGGGAACACTGAAGCTTTCTTT. Its translation is CASSLGTGQGNTEAFF.